This TCR beta chain is drawn from a study of T cell repertoires in cytomegalovirus infection. MiXCR, applied by TCRdb to the reads, yields one record per CDR3 protein. The table records around 58,000 distinct CDR3 sequences, around 20% of them present only once. Study-wide points: Based on cumulative public TCR beta family frequency, carriers of CMV plus the relevant HLA were identified. HLA-C-restricted TCR beta clonotypes specific for CMV led the ex vivo response.

This clonotype was counted ten times or more. Its antigen is still unknown. The germline V and J ends were trimmed by 1 base and 1 base, with 17 bases remaining between them. The CDR3 contains 17 residues. Germline V gives CDR1 DFQATT, CDR2 SNEGSKA (reference sequence). The material sequenced was CD8+ T cells from cultured PBMCs, taken from culture after CMV antigen stimulation. The TCR originated in a human donor in good health (CMV status not recorded). Some clones in this sample may be carry-over from other donors' samples. J is TRBJ2-1 and V is TRBV20-1; no reliable D call. CDR3 loop: CSARGGAMETSYNEQFF. The CDR3 DNA is TGCAGTGCTAGAGGAGGAGCGATGGAGACTTCCTACAATGAGCAGTTCTTC.